This T cell receptor beta chain was recorded in a study of response to subunit inactivated influenza vaccine. Study-wide results and limits: Authors proposed each seasonal influenza vaccination draws in few new T cells.

As for this clonotype: Its cognate antigen is unknown.

TCRdb re-analysed the RT-PCR reads in MiXCR, keeping a single row per CDR3 protein. The sample has roughly 760,000 distinct CDR3 sequences; 21% are singletons. The CDR3 runs to 15 residues. With 0 bases clipped from V and 7 bases from J, the junction kept 7 bases outside the gene matches. Germline V gene data show CDR1 as SNHLY and CDR2 as FYNNEI. The sample in question was PBMCs from blood, obtained 5 days after vaccination. The rearrangement links TRBV2 to TRBJ2-5; TRBD2 agrees at 8 bases. The source is a man aged 45-65 years who received an inactivated influenza vaccine. Here the CDR3 reads CASSEAEAGAGTQYF. The CDR3, as DNA: TGTGCCAGCAGTGAAGCAGAAGCGGGAGCTGGGACCCAGTACTTC.